This T cell receptor (beta chain) originates from a study of T cells in narcolepsy. Germline CDR1 reads ENHRY; CDR2 reads SYGVKD. The CDR3 has 19 residues. Between the trimmed V and J ends, which lost 6 bases and 0 bases, there was a span of 21 bases. Sequenced by immunoSEQ multiplex PCR; TCRdb stores in-frame clones only, minus some. The sample records tens of thousands of clones, around 92% being singletons. What was sequenced was CD45RA- memory CD4+ T cells from PBMCs. The chain is built from TRBV10-3 and TRBJ2-6; perhaps D is TRBD1 or TRBD2 (6 bases each). The origin of this receptor is a human donor with narcolepsy. The CDR3 sequence: CAIRGGAGTSDSGANVLTF. The CDR3, as DNA: TGTGCCATCAGGGGGGGCGCAGGAACCTCCGACTCTGGGGCCAACGTCCTGACTTTC.